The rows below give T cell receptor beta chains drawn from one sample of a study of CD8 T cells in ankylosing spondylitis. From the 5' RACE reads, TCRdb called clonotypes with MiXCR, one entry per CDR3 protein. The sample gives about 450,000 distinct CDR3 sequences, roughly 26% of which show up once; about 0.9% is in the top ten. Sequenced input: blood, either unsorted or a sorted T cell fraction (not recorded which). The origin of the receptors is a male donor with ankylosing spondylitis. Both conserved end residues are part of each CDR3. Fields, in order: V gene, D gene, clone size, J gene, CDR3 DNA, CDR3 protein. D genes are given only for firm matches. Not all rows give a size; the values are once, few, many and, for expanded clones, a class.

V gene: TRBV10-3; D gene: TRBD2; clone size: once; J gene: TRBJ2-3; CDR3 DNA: TGTGCCATCAGGGATAGCGGGAGTAGCACAGATACGCAGTATTTT; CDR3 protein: CAIRDSGSSTDTQYF
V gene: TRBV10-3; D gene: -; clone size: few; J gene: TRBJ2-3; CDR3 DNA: TGTGCCATCAGCCCCACTGGGACAGATACGCAGTATTTT; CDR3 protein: CAISPTGTDTQYF
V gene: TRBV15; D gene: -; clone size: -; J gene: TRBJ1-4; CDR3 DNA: TGTGCCACCAGCAGAGATCGGCAGCCGTATAATGAAAAACTGTTTTTT; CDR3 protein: CATSRDRQPYNEKLFF
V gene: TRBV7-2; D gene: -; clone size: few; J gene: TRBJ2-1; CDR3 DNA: TGTGCCAGCAGCTTACAGACCATTTACAATGAGCAGTTCTTC; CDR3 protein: CASSLQTIYNEQFF
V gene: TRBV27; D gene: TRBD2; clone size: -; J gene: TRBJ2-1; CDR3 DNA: TGTGCCAGCAGTAGTCTAGCGGGAGCCCCGAAGCAGTTCTTC; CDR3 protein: CASSSLAGAPKQFF
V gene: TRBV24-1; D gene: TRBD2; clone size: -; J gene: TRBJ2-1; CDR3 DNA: TGTGCCACCAGTGACTCCCGGTGGCGGGAGAGCTATGAGCAGTTCTTC; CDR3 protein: CATSDSRWRESYEQFF
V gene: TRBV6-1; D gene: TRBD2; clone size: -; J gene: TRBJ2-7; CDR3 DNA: TGTGCCAGCAAGACGACTAGCGGGACCTACGAGCAGTACTTC; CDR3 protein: CASKTTSGTYEQYF
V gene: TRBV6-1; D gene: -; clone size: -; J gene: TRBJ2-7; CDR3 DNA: TGTGCCAGCAGTCAGGGGGGGACGGCCTCCTACGAGCAGTACTTC; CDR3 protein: CASSQGGTASYEQYF
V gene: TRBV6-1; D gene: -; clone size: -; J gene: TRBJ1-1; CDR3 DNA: TGTGCCAGCAGGAAGGACAGGAACACTGAAGCTTTCTTT; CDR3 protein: CASRKDRNTEAFF
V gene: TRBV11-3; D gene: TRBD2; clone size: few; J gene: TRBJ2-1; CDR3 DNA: TGTGCCAGCAGCGCCCTAGCGGGAGGGTATTCCGCTGAGCAGTTCTTC; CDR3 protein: CASSALAGGYSAEQFF
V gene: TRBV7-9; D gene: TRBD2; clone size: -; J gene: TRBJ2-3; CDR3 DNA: TGTGCCAGCAGCCGAGCCACGGTAGCGGGAGATATAGATACGCAGTATTTT; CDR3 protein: CASSRATVAGDIDTQYF
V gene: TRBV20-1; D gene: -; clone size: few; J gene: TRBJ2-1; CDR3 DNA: TGCAGTGCCGGGGACAAGGCCCCTTACAATGAGCAGTTCTTC; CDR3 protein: CSAGDKAPYNEQFF
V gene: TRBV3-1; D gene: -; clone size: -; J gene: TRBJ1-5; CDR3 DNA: TGTGCCAGCAGCCAAGGCACAGGCTATCAGCCCCAGCATTTT; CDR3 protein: CASSQGTGYQPQHF
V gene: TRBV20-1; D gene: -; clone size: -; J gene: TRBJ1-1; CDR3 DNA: TGCAGTGCTCCCAGACATGGGGCGAACACTGAAGCTTTCTTT; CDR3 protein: CSAPRHGANTEAFF
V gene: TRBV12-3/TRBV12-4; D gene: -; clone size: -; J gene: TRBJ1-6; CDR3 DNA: TGTGCCAGCAGTTTAGGCTTAGGACGTTCACCCCTCCACTTT; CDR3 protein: CASSLGLGRSPLHF
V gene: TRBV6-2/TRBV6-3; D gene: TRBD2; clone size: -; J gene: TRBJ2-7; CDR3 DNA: TGTGCCAGCACCCTGAGCGGGGACCTCTACGAGCAGTACTTC; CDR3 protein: CASTLSGDLYEQYF
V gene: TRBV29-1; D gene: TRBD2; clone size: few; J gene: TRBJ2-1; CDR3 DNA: TGCAGCGTAGGACTAGTTGGTGAGCAGTTCTTC; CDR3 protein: CSVGLVGEQFF
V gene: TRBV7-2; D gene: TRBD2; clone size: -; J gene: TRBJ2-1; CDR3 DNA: TGTGCCAGCAGCTTAGCCCCAGCGGGAGAACGTGAGCAGTTCTTC; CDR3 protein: CASSLAPAGEREQFF
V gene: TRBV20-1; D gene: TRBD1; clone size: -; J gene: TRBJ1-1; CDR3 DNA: TGCAGTGCTCCGCGGACAGGACAGAACACTGAAGCTTTCTTT; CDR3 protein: CSAPRTGQNTEAFF
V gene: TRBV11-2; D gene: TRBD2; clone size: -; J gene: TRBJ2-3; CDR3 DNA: TGTGCCAGCAGCTTAGATCCTAGCGGCTACACAGATACGCAGTATTTT; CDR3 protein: CASSLDPSGYTDTQYF
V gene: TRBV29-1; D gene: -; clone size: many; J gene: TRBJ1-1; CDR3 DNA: TGCAGCTTCCTCAGGAACACTGAAGCTTTCTTT; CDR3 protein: CSFLRNTEAFF
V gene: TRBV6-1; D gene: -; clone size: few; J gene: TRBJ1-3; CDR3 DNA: TGTGCCAGCAGTGAGGGGACTGCCGGGTCAGGAAACACCATATATTTT; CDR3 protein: CASSEGTAGSGNTIYF
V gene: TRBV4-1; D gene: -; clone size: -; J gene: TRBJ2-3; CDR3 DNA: TGCGCCAGCAGCCAAGAAGAGGCGGTTACAGATACGCAGTATTTT; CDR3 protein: CASSQEEAVTDTQYF
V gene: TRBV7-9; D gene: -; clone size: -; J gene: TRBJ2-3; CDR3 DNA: TGTGCCAGCAGCCACAGCTTGAGGGGTAGGACAGATACGCAGTATTTT; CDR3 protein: CASSHSLRGRTDTQYF
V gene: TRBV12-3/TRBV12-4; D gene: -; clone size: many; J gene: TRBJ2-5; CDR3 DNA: TGTGCCAGCAGTTTAGGTAGCGGCCGAGAGACCCAGTACTTC; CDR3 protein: CASSLGSGRETQYF
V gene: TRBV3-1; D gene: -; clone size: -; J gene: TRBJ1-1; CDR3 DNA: TGTGCCAGCAGCCAAGAAATCGAGGGTGAAGCTTTCTTT; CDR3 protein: CASSQEIEGEAFF
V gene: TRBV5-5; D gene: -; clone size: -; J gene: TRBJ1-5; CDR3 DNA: TGTGCCAGCAGCCTGGATGGCTGGGGGCCCCAGCATTTT; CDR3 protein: CASSLDGWGPQHF
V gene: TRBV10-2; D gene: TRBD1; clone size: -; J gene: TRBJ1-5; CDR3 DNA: TGCGCCAGCAGCGAGGGGGGATGGACAGGAAACAATCAGCCCCAGCATTTT; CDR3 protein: CASSEGGWTGNNQPQHF
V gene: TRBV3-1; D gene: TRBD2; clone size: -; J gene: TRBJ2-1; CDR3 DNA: TGTGCCAGCAGCCAAGATACTAGCGGACACAATGAGCAGTTCTTC; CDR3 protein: CASSQDTSGHNEQFF
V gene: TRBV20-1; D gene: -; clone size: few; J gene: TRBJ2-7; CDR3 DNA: TGCAGTGCCACCGGGCCCCTCGGCCACGAGCAGTACTTC; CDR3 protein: CSATGPLGHEQYF
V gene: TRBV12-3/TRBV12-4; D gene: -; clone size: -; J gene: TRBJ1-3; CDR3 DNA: TGTGCCACAGACGGTGGAGGTGGAAACACCATATATTTT; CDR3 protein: CATDGGGGNTIYF